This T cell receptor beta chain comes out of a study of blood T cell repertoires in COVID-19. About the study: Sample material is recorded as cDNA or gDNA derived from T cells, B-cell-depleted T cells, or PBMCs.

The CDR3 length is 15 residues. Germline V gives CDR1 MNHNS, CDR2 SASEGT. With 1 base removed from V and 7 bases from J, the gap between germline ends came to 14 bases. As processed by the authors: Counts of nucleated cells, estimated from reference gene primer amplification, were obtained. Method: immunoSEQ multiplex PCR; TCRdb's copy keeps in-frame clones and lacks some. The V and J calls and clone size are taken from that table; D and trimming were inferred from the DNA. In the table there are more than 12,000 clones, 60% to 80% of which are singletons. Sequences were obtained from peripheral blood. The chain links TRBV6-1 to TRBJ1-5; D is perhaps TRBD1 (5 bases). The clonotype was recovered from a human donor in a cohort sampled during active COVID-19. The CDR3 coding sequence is TGTGCCAGCAGTGAAGTAGGCGGGGCAGGACAGCCCCAGCATTTT. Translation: CASSEVGGAGQPQHF.